The clone carrying this T cell receptor (beta chain) was detected only a few times. Its antigen remains unknown. Trimming took 4 bases from V and 4 from J, leaving 10 bases between them. The CDR3 sequence is 13 residues long. Germline V gene lookup returns CDR1 LGHNA and CDR2 YSLEER. Quantitative barcoded 5'-RACE was used to prepare TCR beta libraries. TCRdb reanalysed the 5' RACE reads using MiXCR and keeps one entry per CDR3 protein. The data hold some 800,000 distinct CDR3 sequences, with 12% observed a single time. This entry comes from a study of CD8 T cells in ankylosing spondylitis. Study outcomes and limitations: Disease-linked clones reportedly concentrated significantly in matched ankylosing spondylitis synovial fluid. Disease-linked clones bore a CD8+ phenotype, appearing relatively rarely in peripheral blood. A TCR beta motif of fewer than ten highly homologous variants seemed to mark ankylosing spondylitis blood.

This receptor was obtained from a male donor with ankylosing spondylitis. Sequenced input: blood, either unsorted or a sorted T cell fraction (not recorded which). This chain links TRBV4-3 with TRBJ1-1, with D possibly TRBD1 on 5 matching bases. CDR3 loop: CASSREGFTEAFF. CDR3 nucleotide sequence: TGCGCCAGCAGCCGAGAGGGGTTCACTGAAGCTTTCTTT.